This TCR beta chain originates from a study of CD8+CD57+ T cells in acquired aplastic anemia. Sequencing was done on patients that had shown CD8+CD57+ cell expansion by flow cytometry. There are a few counts of this clonotype. Its antigen is not known. Genomic DNA acted as the template from which TCR beta VDJ combination and CDR3 sequence profiling were carried out. TCRdb reanalysed the reads using MiXCR and keeps one entry per CDR3 protein. This sample has 110,000 or so distinct CDR3 sequences, with approximately 50% found just once. The V and J ends lost 0 bases and 7 bases respectively, with 4 bases between them. The germline CDR1 and CDR2 sequences are ENHRY and SYGVKD. There are 12 residues in the CDR3. Findings and limits, study-wide: Patients showed no significant difference from controls in CD8+ Simpson's diversity.

The gene calls are TRBV10-3 and TRBJ2-1, with D uncertain. The sequenced material came from sorted CD4+, CD8+, or CD8+CD57+ T cells (not recorded which) from PBMCs. The sequence was obtained from a human donor with aplastic anemia. As DNA, the CDR3 is TGTGCCATCAGTGAGTCGATAAATGAGCAGTTCTTC. Translating gives CAISESINEQFF.